This T cell receptor (beta chain) was retrieved from a study of cytotoxic CD8 clonotypes in ibrutinib-treated CLL. Sequenced by immunoSEQ multiplex PCR; TCRdb stores in-frame clones only, minus some. The sample lists around 250,000 clones, roughly 70% occurring once. With 6 bases clipped from V and 3 bases from J, the junction kept 8 bases outside the gene matches. The germline CDR1 and CDR2 sequences are SNHLY and FYNNEI. This CDR3 contains 15 residues. This TCR was recovered from a human donor with chronic lymphocytic leukemia. The chain joins TRBV2 to TRBJ1-5, with TRBD1 identical over 7 bases. Sample: PBMCs, taken after 24 months of ibrutinib treatment. As DNA, the CDR3 is TGTGCCAGCAGGGGGGGACAGACACTCAATCAGCCCCAGCATTTT. This sequence encodes CASRGGQTLNQPQHF.